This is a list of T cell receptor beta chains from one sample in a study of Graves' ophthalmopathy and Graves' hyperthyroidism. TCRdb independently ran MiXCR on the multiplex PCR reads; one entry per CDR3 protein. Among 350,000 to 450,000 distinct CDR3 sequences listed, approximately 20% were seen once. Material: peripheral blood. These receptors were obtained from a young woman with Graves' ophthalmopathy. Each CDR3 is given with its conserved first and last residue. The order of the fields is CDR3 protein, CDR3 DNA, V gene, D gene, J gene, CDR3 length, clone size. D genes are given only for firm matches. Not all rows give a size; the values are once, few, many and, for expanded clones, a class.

CASSLQGGGSGNTIYF TGTGCCAGCAGCTTACAGGGGGGAGGCTCTGGAAACACCATATATTTT TRBV11-2 TRBD1 TRBJ1-3 16 many
CASSKTESHGYTF TGTGCCAGCAGCAAGACAGAATCCCATGGCTACACCTTC TRBV7-9 - TRBJ1-2 13 many
CASSLAVTGGAREQYF TGTGCCAGCAGCTTAGCAGTGACAGGGGGAGCACGAGAGCAGTACTTC TRBV7-2 TRBD1 TRBJ2-7 16 few
CASTSSPGGAYEQYF TGTGCCAGCACCTCCTCTCCAGGGGGGGCCTACGAGCAGTACTTC TRBV7-2 - TRBJ2-7 15 many
CASSMQGAQETQYF TGTGCCAGCAGCATGCAGGGGGCTCAAGAGACCCAGTACTTC TRBV12-3/TRBV12-4 TRBD1 TRBJ2-5 14 many
CSADQLNTEAFF TGCAGCGCCGACCAACTTAACACTGAAGCTTTCTTT TRBV29-1 - TRBJ1-1 12 -
CASLGLAGAPEQYF TGTGCCAGCCTAGGACTAGCGGGAGCTCCCGAGCAGTACTTC TRBV28 TRBD2 TRBJ2-7 14 -
CASSFRRGLQETQYF TGTGCCAGCAGCTTCCGGCGCGGTCTACAAGAGACCCAGTACTTC TRBV7-8 - TRBJ2-5 15 many
CAISEEGGTPRQPQHF TGTGCCATCAGTGAGGAGGGGGGAACCCCTAGACAGCCCCAGCATTTT TRBV10-3 - TRBJ1-5 16 many
CASGLAGGSFQETQYF TGTGCCAGCGGACTAGCGGGGGGCTCCTTCCAAGAGACCCAGTACTTC TRBV6-2/TRBV6-3 TRBD2 TRBJ2-5 16 -
CASSLDGPENVQYF TGCGCCAGCAGCTTGGATGGGCCAGAAAACGTTCAGTACTTC TRBV5-1 - TRBJ2-4 14 many
CASRDSTGWSNQPQHF TGTGCCAGCAGGGACAGCACAGGGTGGAGCAATCAGCCCCAGCATTTT TRBV2 - TRBJ1-5 16 many
CASSYPTLKIPEAFF TGTGCCAGCAGTTACCCCACGCTTAAGATCCCCGAAGCTTTCTTT TRBV6-2/TRBV6-3 - TRBJ1-1 15 -
CASAKSGTYEQYF TGTGCTAGTGCCAAGAGCGGGACCTACGAGCAGTACTTC TRBV12-5 TRBD2 TRBJ2-7 13 -
CASSQETYQETQYF TGTGCCAGCAGCCAAGAGACATACCAAGAGACCCAGTACTTC TRBV7-8 - TRBJ2-5 14 many
CASRGRQGDLNTEAFF TGTGCCAGCAGGGGAAGACAGGGGGACCTGAACACTGAAGCTTTCTTT TRBV6-6 TRBD1 TRBJ1-1 16 many
CSVEGRGVYGYTF TGCAGCGTTGAAGGGCGCGGAGTTTATGGCTACACCTTC TRBV29-1 - TRBJ1-2 13 many
CASSRTGTGDYEQYF TGTGCCAGCAGTCGGACCGGGACAGGGGACTACGAGCAGTACTTC TRBV27 TRBD1 TRBJ2-7 15 -
CASSHTFVSPETQYF TGTGCCAGCAGCCACACTTTTGTTAGTCCAGAGACCCAGTACTTC TRBV27 - TRBJ2-5 15 once
CASSFSSGGETNTGELFF TGTGCCAGCAGCTTCTCTAGCGGGGGCGAAACGAACACCGGGGAGCTGTTTTTT TRBV5-4 TRBD2 TRBJ2-2 18 -
CASSVATGVGQETQYF TGTGCCAGCAGCGTAGCTACCGGGGTTGGACAAGAGACCCAGTACTTC TRBV9 - TRBJ2-5 16 many